These 22 T cell receptor beta chains share one sample of origin, sequenced in a study of T cell responses to AZD1222 COVID-19 vaccine. Sequencing was performed with immunoSEQ multiplex PCR; in TCRdb, only in-frame clones are kept and a portion is missing. The sample includes under 35,000 clones, roughly 90% seen only once; the top ten take around 13%. The specimen was peripheral blood, collected 28 days after the second AZD1222 dose. Receptors were obtained from an adult who received the AZD1222 COVID-19 vaccine.

The genes are TRBV5-1 and TRBJ2-3; 8 bases are a match to TRBD1. Germline CDR1 and CDR2: SGHRS and YFSETQ. Trimming cost V 2 bases and J 3 bases; bases outside gene matches: 11. The CDR3 extends over 17 amino acids. The CDR3 DNA sequence: TGCGCCAGCAGCTTTGGTAGCCGCACAGGGGGTACAGATACGCAGTATTTT. Amino acids: CASSFGSRTGGTDTQYF.

V is TRBV7-8 and J is TRBJ2-1; 9 nucleotides match TRBD1. The CDR3 spans 13 residues. The junction had 5 bases not matched to a gene; V was cut back by 5 bases and J by 9 bases. Germline CDR1 reads SGHVS; CDR2 reads FQNEAQ. CDR3 region: CASSRTGDGEQFF. CDR3 in DNA: TGTGCCAGCAGCAGGACAGGGGACGGTGAGCAGTTCTTC.

The chain links TRBV4-2 to TRBJ2-2, with TRBD2 matching 7 bases. The V gene end was trimmed by 4 bases and the J gene end by 5 bases; junction bases not matched to a gene: 7. The CDR3 runs to 15 residues. Germline assignment: CDR1 LGHNA and CDR2 YNFKEQ. CDR3: CASSLGGIGTGELFF. The CDR3 coding sequence is TGTGCCAGCAGCCTGGGGGGGATCGGGACCGGGGAGCTGTTTTTT.

Only a few counts were recorded for this clone. This chain uses TRBV19 with TRBJ2-1; TRBD2 agrees at 10 bases. From germline, CDR1 is LNHDA and CDR2 SQIVND (reference sequence). The CDR3 is 15 residues long. With 1 base clipped from V and 9 bases from J, the junction kept 6 bases outside the gene matches. CDR3 sequence reads: CASSIGAGGHSEQFF. The CDR3 DNA is TGTGCCAGTAGTATAGGAGCGGGGGGGCATAGTGAGCAGTTCTTC.

The chain has TRBV9 and TRBJ1-5; 9 bases line up with TRBD1. The CDR3 sequence is 12 residues long. The germline V gene encodes CDR1 SGDLS and CDR2 YYNGEE. J was trimmed by 5 bases and V by 7 bases; bases with no gene match: 1. DNA of the CDR3: TGTGCCAGCGGGACAGGGTATCAGCCCCAGCATTTT. It is translated as CASGTGYQPQHF. The whole variable domain, remainder taken from reference TRBV9 and TRBJ1-5, is DSGVTQTPKHLITATGQRVTLRCSPRSGDLSVYWYQQSLDQGLQFLIQYYNGEERAKGNILERFSAQQFPDLHSELNLSSLELGDSALYFCASGTGYQPQHFGDGTRLSIL.

J is TRBJ2-1 and V is TRBV7-8; D gene ambiguous. Germline CDR1 SGHVS, CDR2 FQNEAQ. V shed 1 base and J shed 5 bases, with 9 bases lying between them. The CDR3 sequence is 14 residues long. The DNA of the CDR3 is TGTGCCAGCAGCTTAGGCAGGTCGAACAATGAGCAGTTCTTC. The encoded protein is CASSLGRSNNEQFF.

This chain links TRBV24-1 with TRBJ2-2; 8 nucleotides agree with TRBD1. The CDR3 is 15 amino acids. Germline loops: CDR1 KGHDR, CDR2 SFDVKD. With 6 bases clipped from V and 5 bases from J, the junction kept 7 bases outside the gene matches. CDR3 region: CATSRNRGTTGELFF. DNA of the CDR3: TGTGCCACCAGTCGGAACAGGGGGACGACCGGGGAGCTGTTTTTT.

This chain joins TRBV6-5 and TRBJ1-1; 7 positions agree with TRBD1. This CDR3 contains 15 residues. Germline V gives CDR1 MNHEY, CDR2 SVGAGI. V shed 0 bases, J shed 5 bases, and the junction held 6 bases outside the gene matches. The CDR3 DNA follows: TGTGCCAGCAGTTACTCGTCCAGGGGGGATACTGAAGCTTTCTTT. Translating it yields CASSYSSRGDTEAFF.

This chain joins TRBV19 and TRBJ1-2; possibly TRBD1 for D (6 bases). This CDR3 is 11 amino acids long. The germline gives CDR1 LNHDA, CDR2 SQIVND (reference sequence). V was trimmed by 9 bases and J by 5 bases, leaving 10 bases between them. The CDR3 coding sequence is TGTGCCAGCACGGACAGTTATGGCTACACCTTC. Protein: CASTDSYGYTF. The full variable domain, in which reference TRBV19 and TRBJ1-2 provide the parts outside the CDR3, is DGGITQSPKYLFRKEGQNVTLSCEQNLNHDAMYWYRQDPGQGLRLIYYSQIVNDFQKGDIAEGYSVSREKKESFPLTVTSAQKNPTAFYLCASTDSYGYTFGSGTRLTVV.

This chain joins TRBV7-2 and TRBJ2-7; the D gene could be TRBD1 or TRBD2 (5 bases each). The CDR3 runs 13 residues. Trimming took 9 bases from V and 5 from J, leaving 17 bases between them. Per germline, CDR1 SGHTA and CDR2 FQGNSA. The CDR3 loop is CASQFRGANEQYF. In nucleotides, the CDR3 is TGTGCCAGTCAATTCCGAGGGGCTAACGAGCAGTACTTC.

The V gene is TRBV19, the J gene TRBJ2-1; D assignment may be TRBD1 or TRBD2 (6 bases each). Trimming removed 9 bases at V and 0 bases at J, with 15 bases between. The germline V gene encodes CDR1 LNHDA and CDR2 SQIVND (reference sequence). The CDR3 totals 15 residues. DNA for the CDR3: TGTGCCAGCAGCACGGGGGCAAGCTCCTACAATGAGCAGTTCTTC. Residues: CASSTGASSYNEQFF. The entire variable domain, with the rest obtained from reference TRBV19 and TRBJ2-1, is as follows: DGGITQSPKYLFRKEGQNVTLSCEQNLNHDAMYWYRQDPGQGLRLIYYSQIVNDFQKGDIAEGYSVSREKKESFPLTVTSAQKNPTAFYLCASSTGASSYNEQFFGPGTRLTVL.

V and J are TRBV7-2 and TRBJ2-1; 8 bases match TRBD2. Germline lookup yields CDR1 SGHTA and CDR2 FQGNSA. This CDR3 spans 18 amino acids. The J segment lost 9 bases and the V segment lost 5 bases, leaving 21 bases of the junction unmatched. The CDR3 sequence: CASSQRPGTRPEVGEQFF. CDR3 DNA: TGTGCCAGCAGCCAACGTCCCGGGACTAGACCGGAGGTGGGTGAGCAGTTCTTC.

V usage is TRBV27 and J usage is TRBJ1-2; D not certain. The CDR3 is 15 residues long. Deletions cut 4 bases from V and 3 bases from J, with 15 bases between. CDR1 is MNHEY, CDR2 SMNVEV, per germline (reference sequence). The CDR3 nucleotides are TGTGCCAGCAGTTCGGAAGGGAGAGGCGACTATGGCTACACCTTC. This codes for CASSSEGRGDYGYTF.

The chain joins TRBV4-2 to TRBJ2-7; 10 nucleotides match TRBD1. This CDR3 has 13 amino acids. V trimming: 4 bases; J trimming: 3 bases; junction bases outside the gene matches: 0. The germline V gene has CDR1 LGHNA and CDR2 YNFKEQ. CDR3 nucleotide sequence: TGTGCCAGCAGCCGGGACAGGGGCTACGAGCAGTACTTC. As protein: CASSRDRGYEQYF.

This chain joins TRBV15 and TRBJ1-3, with 9 bases that match TRBD1. This CDR3 spans 15 amino acids. Per germline, CDR1 LNHNV and CDR2 YYDKDF (reference sequence). The J segment lost 3 bases and the V segment lost 3 bases, leaving 3 bases of the junction unmatched. The CDR3, as DNA: TGTGCCACCAGCAGTGACAGGGGGAATGGAAACACCATATATTTT. Residues: CATSSDRGNGNTIYF.

This rearrangement joins TRBV14 to TRBJ2-7; 8 bases align to TRBD2. Germline V gene sequence: CDR1 SGHDN, CDR2 FVKESK. V lost 0 bases, J lost 1 base, and 8 bases stayed unmatched. CDR3 size: 17 residues. CDR3 in amino acids: CASSQDSGIPGSYEQYF. The CDR3, as DNA: TGTGCCAGCAGCCAAGATAGCGGGATACCCGGTTCCTACGAGCAGTACTTC.

The chain has TRBV2 and TRBJ2-7, with 7 bases fitting TRBD1. This CDR3 contains 14 residues. Germline-derived CDR1 and CDR2 are SNHLY and FYNNEI. V dropped 2 bases and J dropped 6; count of bases not matched to a gene: 7. The CDR3 sequence: CASSEFDRAAEQYF. The CDR3 bases are TGTGCCAGCAGTGAATTTGACAGGGCGGCCGAGCAGTACTTC.

The chain couples TRBV18 to TRBJ2-1; TRBD2 agrees at 10 bases. Germline loops: CDR1 KGHSH, CDR2 LQKENI. With V trimmed by 0 bases and J by 11 bases, 7 bases remained unmatched. The CDR3 sequence is 15 residues long. DNA for the CDR3: TGTGCCAGCTCACCACCGCTAGCGGGGGCATCGCAGCAGTTCTTC. It specifies CASSPPLAGASQQFF.

The V call is TRBV19, the J call TRBJ1-2; the D gene is possibly TRBD1 (6 bases). V dropped 4 bases and J dropped 0 bases, with 9 bases sitting between them. CDR1 LNHDA and CDR2 SQIVND come from the germline V gene (reference sequence). The CDR3 covers 14 residues. The CDR3 nucleotides read TGTGCCAGTAGTAGGGACACGGCTAACTATGGCTACACCTTC. It specifies CASSRDTANYGYTF.

The chain employs TRBV9 and TRBJ1-5; D uncertain. The V gene lost 7 bases and the J gene lost 3 bases, with 8 bases spanning the gap. The CDR3 loop spans 12 amino acids. Germline CDR1 reads SGDLS; CDR2 reads YYNGEE. The CDR3 DNA is TGTGCCAGCGGAGAATACAATCAGCCCCAGCATTTT. The encoded protein is CASGEYNQPQHF.

The V gene is TRBV21-1, the J gene TRBJ2-7; the D call TRBD1 from the table was never checked on the DNA. TRBV21-1 is designated a pseudogene. There are 15 residues in the CDR3. CDR3 nucleotides: TGTGCCAGCAGCAACCAGGACAGGGTTTACTACGAGCAGTACTTC. Its protein product is CASSNQDRVYYEQYF.

The chain is built from TRBV2 and TRBJ2-2; D is perhaps TRBD1 (5 bases). There are 14 residues in the CDR3. Per the germline V gene, CDR1 is SNHLY and CDR2 is FYNNEI. Trimming pared 5 bases from V and 3 bases from J, leaving 10 bases between. DNA of the CDR3: TGTGCCAGCAGTCCTCAGGGTGACACCGGGGAGCTGTTTTTT. Residues: CASSPQGDTGELFF.